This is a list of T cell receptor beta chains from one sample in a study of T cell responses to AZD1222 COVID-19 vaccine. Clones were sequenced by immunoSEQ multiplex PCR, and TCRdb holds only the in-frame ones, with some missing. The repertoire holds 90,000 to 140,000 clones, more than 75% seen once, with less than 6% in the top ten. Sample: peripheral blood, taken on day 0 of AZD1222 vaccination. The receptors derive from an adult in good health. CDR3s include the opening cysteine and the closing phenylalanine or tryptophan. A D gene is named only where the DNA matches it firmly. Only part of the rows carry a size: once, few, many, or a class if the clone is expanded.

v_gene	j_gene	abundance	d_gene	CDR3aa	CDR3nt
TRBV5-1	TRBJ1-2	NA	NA	CASSEGYGYTF	TGCGCCAGCAGCGAAGGGTATGGCTACACCTTC
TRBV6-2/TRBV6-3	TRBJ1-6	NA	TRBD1	CASSYRGQTNSPLHF	TGTGCCAGCAGTTACCGGGGACAGACTAATTCACCCCTCCACTTT
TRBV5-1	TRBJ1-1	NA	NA	CASSPPTLTEAFF	TGCGCCAGCAGCCCTCCGACCTTAACTGAAGCTTTCTTT
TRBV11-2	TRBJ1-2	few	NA	CASSFEGRGGYTF	TGTGCCAGCAGCTTCGAAGGGCGAGGAGGCTACACCTTC
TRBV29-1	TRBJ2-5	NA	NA	CSVRHSQETQYF	TGCAGCGTGCGACACTCGCAAGAGACCCAGTACTTC
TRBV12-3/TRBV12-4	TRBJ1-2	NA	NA	CASSLPGVGYTF	TGTGCCAGCAGTTTACCAGGGGTTGGCTACACCTTC
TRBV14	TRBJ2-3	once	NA	CASSQEWGADTQYF	TGTGCCAGCAGCCAAGAATGGGGGGCAGATACGCAGTATTTT
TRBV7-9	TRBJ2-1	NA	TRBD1	CASSKLYRDRDNEQFF	TGTGCCAGCAGCAAACTGTACCGGGACAGAGACAATGAGCAGTTCTTC
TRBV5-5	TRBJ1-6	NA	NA	CASSLQAGGDSPLHF	TGTGCCAGCAGCTTGCAGGCAGGAGGGGATTCACCCCTCCACTTT
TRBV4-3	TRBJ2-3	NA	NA	CASSQDLAGVRADTQYF	TGCGCCAGCAGCCAAGATCTCGCTGGGGTTAGAGCAGATACGCAGTATTTT
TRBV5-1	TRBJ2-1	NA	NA	CASSLTTGNNEQFF	TGCGCCAGCAGCTTGACGACAGGAAACAATGAGCAGTTCTTC
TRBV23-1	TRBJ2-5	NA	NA	CASSQWSGTQETQYF	TGCGCCAGCAGTCAATGGTCCGGGACCCAAGAGACCCAGTACTTC
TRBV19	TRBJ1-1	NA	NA	CASSKPGAVGTEAFF	TGTGCCAGTAGTAAACCAGGGGCTGTTGGCACTGAAGCTTTCTTT
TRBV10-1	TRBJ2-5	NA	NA	CASSESSAGTQYF	TGCGCCAGCAGTGAGTCTTCTGCAGGGACCCAGTACTTC
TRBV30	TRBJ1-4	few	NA	CAWRDQGMANEKLFF	TGTGCCTGGAGGGACCAGGGAATGGCTAATGAAAAACTGTTTTTT
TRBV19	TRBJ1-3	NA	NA	CASSRGLGNTIYF	TGTGCCAGTAGTCGTGGCCTTGGAAACACCATATATTTT
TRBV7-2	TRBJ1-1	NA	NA	CASSLLGLRTEAFF	TGTGCCAGCAGCTTATTGGGGCTCCGCACTGAAGCTTTCTTT
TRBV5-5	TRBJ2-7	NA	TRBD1	CASRKGQLSSYEQYF	TGTGCCAGCAGAAAGGGACAGCTAAGCTCCTACGAGCAGTACTTC
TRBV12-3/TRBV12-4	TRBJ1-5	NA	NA	CASSLGYQPQHF	TGTGCCAGCAGTTTGGGGTATCAGCCCCAGCATTTT
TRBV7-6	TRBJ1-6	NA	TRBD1	CASSFQQGGDSPLHF	TGTGCCAGCAGCTTCCAACAGGGGGGTGATTCACCCCTCCACTTT
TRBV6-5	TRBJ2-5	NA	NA	CASRPRGWEETQYF	TGTGCCAGCAGACCGAGGGGGTGGGAAGAGACCCAGTACTTC
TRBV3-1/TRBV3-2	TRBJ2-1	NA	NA	CASSQVLGSEFF	TGTGCCAGCAGCCAAGTTTTGGGGTCTGAGTTCTTC
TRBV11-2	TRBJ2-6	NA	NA	CASSVDRASNVLTF	TGTGCCAGCAGCGTCGACAGAGCGTCCAACGTCCTGACTTTC
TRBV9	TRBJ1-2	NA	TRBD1	CASSAPGQEVLGYTF	TGTGCCAGCAGCGCACCGGGACAGGAGGTCTTAGGCTACACCTTC
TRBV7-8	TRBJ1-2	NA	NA	CASSLALQVLGYTF	TGTGCCAGCAGCTTAGCGCTACAGGTTCTTGGCTACACCTTC
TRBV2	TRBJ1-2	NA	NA	CASSQDKGGYGYTF	TGTGCCAGCAGCCAGGACAAGGGAGGCTATGGCTACACCTTC
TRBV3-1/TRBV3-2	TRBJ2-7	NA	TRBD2	CASSLLAGNPEQYF	TGTGCCAGCAGCCTACTAGCGGGGAACCCCGAGCAGTACTTC
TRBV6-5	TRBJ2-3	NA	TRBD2	CASSYFGTSGTDTQYF	TGTGCCAGCAGTTACTTTGGGACTAGCGGCACAGATACGCAGTATTTT
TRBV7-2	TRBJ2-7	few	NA	CASRYRGGSYEQYF	TGTGCCAGCAGATACCGAGGGGGCTCCTACGAGCAGTACTTC
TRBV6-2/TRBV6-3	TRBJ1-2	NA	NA	CASSYSGAGYTF	TGTGCCAGCAGTTACTCGGGGGCTGGCTACACCTTC
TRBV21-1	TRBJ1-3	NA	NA	CASIKQGANGNTIYF	TGTGCCAGCATCAAACAGGGGGCTAATGGAAACACCATATATTTT